Each of the 22 T cell receptor beta chains below was sequenced from the same sample in a study of cytomegalovirus exposure and HLA in healthy donors (dated by TCRdb to about 2017). The protocol used for the library was the immunoSEQ multiplex PCR assay. A mixture of 60 forward primers for TCR Vbeta segments and 13 reverse primers for TCR Jbeta segments was used in the multiplex PCR. TCRdb obtained this table from immuneACCESS and retained in-frame rearrangements with V and J assigned. These tables miss some clones; where compared with another copy, unresolved V genes account for less than half of the shortfall, and the remainder is unexplained. Recorded for this sample are under 200,000 clones; about 64% of them occurred a single time. The ten largest clonotypes hold approximately 1.5% of the sample. What was sequenced was PBMCs. The receptors were gathered from a man between 45 and 60 years old in good health and CMV-seronegative.

The chain uses TRBV5-1 and TRBJ2-1, with TRBD2 matching over 11 bases. V lost 3 bases to trimming and J lost 7 bases; unmatched junction nucleotides: 6. The CDR3 has 15 residues. Germline assignment: CDR1 SGHRS and CDR2 YFSETQ. The CDR3 sequence is CASSSLSGRDNEQFF. In DNA, the CDR3 is TGCGCCAGCAGCTCGCTTAGCGGGAGGGATAATGAGCAGTTCTTC.

The chain is built from TRBV2 and TRBJ2-5; 10 nucleotides align to TRBD1. CDR1 and CDR2 (germline): SNHLY, FYNNEI. The trim removed 6 bases at V and 5 bases at J, leaving 6 bases unmatched. The CDR3 totals 14 residues. The CDR3: CASSRQGAGETQYF. Here the CDR3 DNA reads TGTGCCAGCAGCCGACAGGGGGCGGGGGAGACCCAGTACTTC.

V is TRBV5-1 and J is TRBJ2-7; TRBD2 might be the D (5 bases). The CDR3 has 14 residues. CDR1 is SGHRS and CDR2 is YFSETQ in the germline V gene. Trimming shortened V by 0 bases and J by 4 bases, and 11 bases separated the two germline ends. CDR3 sequence: CASSLEIGIYEQYF. CDR3 in DNA: TGCGCCAGCAGCTTGGAAATCGGGATATACGAGCAGTACTTC.

The chain carries TRBV2 and TRBJ1-4, with unresolved D. V lost 6 bases and J lost 8, with 22 bases in between. The CDR3 has 16 residues. The germline CDR1 and CDR2 sequences are SNHLY and FYNNEI. The DNA of the CDR3 is TGTGCCAGCAGATCCGCGGGCCGATGGGATGGGGAAAAACTGTTTTTT. It yields the protein CASRSAGRWDGEKLFF.

J is TRBJ2-2 and V is TRBV18; possibly TRBD1 for D (7 bases). The V gene lost 3 bases and the J gene lost 7 bases, with 15 bases spanning the gap. Germline V gene lookup returns CDR1 KGHSH and CDR2 LQKENI. The CDR3 spans 15 residues. The CDR3 region has the DNA TGTGCCAGCTCACCGCGGGACAGCCGAGGCGGGGAGCTGTTTTTT. Translating gives CASSPRDSRGGELFF.

The V call is TRBV6-1, the J call TRBJ1-2, with D maybe TRBD1 (5 bases). The germline V gene encodes CDR1 MNHNS and CDR2 SASEGT. The V end lost 1 base, the J end lost 5 bases, and 11 bases lay between the germline ends. The CDR3 covers 14 residues. The CDR3 DNA is TGTGCCAGCAGTGAAGGGGTGGGGGGGTATGGCTACACCTTC. Translated: CASSEGVGGYGYTF.

This clone has a single count. The J gene is TRBJ2-1, the V gene TRBV28; D perhaps matches TRBD1 (6 bases). The CDR3 covers 12 residues. The V end was cut by 6 bases, the J end by 7 bases, with 10 bases between. From germline, CDR1 is MDHEN and CDR2 SYDVKM. The CDR3 nucleotides read TGTGCCAGCAGCCTGAGGGGGAATGAGCAGTTCTTC. Its translation is CASSLRGNEQFF.

The DNA for the CDR3 is TGTGCCAGCAGCTTAGGAGTCGGGGGGATCTACAATGAGCAGTTCTTC. Translating gives CASSLGVGGIYNEQFF. V gene TRBV7-2 combines with J gene TRBJ2-1, with 7 bases identical to TRBD2. After removal of 1 base from V and 3 bases from J, the junction contained 6 bases not matched to a gene. This CDR3 is built from 16 residues. Germline CDR1 and CDR2: SGHTA and FQGNSA.

The genes are TRBV18 and TRBJ2-3; 8 bases are shared with TRBD1. CDR3 size: 17 residues. Germline CDR1 and CDR2: KGHSH and LQKENI. V shed 3 bases and J 3 bases; nucleotides not matched to a gene: 11. The CDR3 is CASSPPGQGPATDTQYF. CDR3 sequence (DNA): TGTGCCAGCTCACCCCCCGGACAGGGTCCTGCAACAGATACGCAGTATTTT.

The rearrangement uses TRBV10-3 and TRBJ1-5, with a tentative D call TRBD1 (5 bases). The CDR3 has 14 residues. Trimming cost V 8 bases and J 3 bases, with 14 bases left between them. The germline V gene encodes CDR1 ENHRY and CDR2 SYGVKD. In nucleotides, the CDR3 is TGTGCCATCGGGGGGGTAGGAGTCAATCAGCCCCAGCATTTT. Its protein is CAIGGVGVNQPQHF.

This clone has a handful of counts. The chain carries TRBV9 and TRBJ1-1; a possible D gene is TRBD1 (6 bases). This CDR3 is built from 16 residues. Germline CDR1 SGDLS, CDR2 YYNGEE. V lost 0 bases, J lost 3 bases, and 15 bases lay in between. Here the CDR3 reads CASSVATGQSDTEAFF. The DNA for the CDR3 is TGTGCCAGCAGCGTAGCTACGGGACAATCAGACACTGAAGCTTTCTTT.

This chain connects TRBV9 to TRBJ1-5, with 7 bases identical to TRBD1. After removal of 0 bases from V and 6 bases from J, the junction contained 3 bases not matched to a gene. Germline CDR1 and CDR2: SGDLS and YYNGEE. This CDR3 region has 14 residues. In nucleotides, the CDR3 is TGTGCCAGCAGCGTAGAGGGGGCGGGTCAGCCCCAGCATTTT. Its protein product is CASSVEGAGQPQHF.

This clone was seen more than once but under ten times. The chain carries TRBV2 and TRBJ1-3; D remains unclear. The V and J ends lost 5 bases and 0 bases respectively, with 11 bases between them. Germline lookup yields CDR1 SNHLY and CDR2 FYNNEI. This CDR3 region has 15 residues. The CDR3 region is CASSRTSYSGNTIYF. The CDR3 DNA is TGTGCCAGCAGTCGAACCAGTTACTCTGGAAACACCATATATTTT.

The chain is built from TRBV18 and TRBJ1-2, with TRBD1 matching over 11 bases. Looked up from germline, CDR1 is KGHSH and CDR2 is LQKENI. This CDR3 has 14 residues. With V trimmed by 6 bases and J by 6 bases, 6 bases remained unmatched. The CDR3, as DNA: TGTGCCAGCTCCCCTGGACAGGGGGCGGATGGCTACACCTTC. Translation: CASSPGQGADGYTF.

V and J are TRBV6-5 and TRBJ2-5, with 8 positions matching TRBD1. J was trimmed by 4 bases and V by 6 bases; bases with no gene match: 10. Germline loops: CDR1 MNHEY, CDR2 SVGAGI. The CDR3 has 15 residues. CDR3 in DNA: TGTGCCAGCAGCCCCGACAGGGGTAGAGGAGAGACCCAGTACTTC. Its translation is CASSPDRGRGETQYF.

This sequence joins TRBV5-4 and TRBJ1-2; TRBD1 matches at 7 bases. The germline gives CDR1 SGHNT, CDR2 YYREEE (reference sequence). The CDR3 extends over 13 amino acids. J lost 4 bases, V lost 4 bases, and 4 bases had no gene match. The CDR3: CASSGGQVYGYTF. The CDR3, as DNA: TGTGCCAGCAGCGGAGGACAGGTCTATGGCTACACCTTC.

A word on this clone: Germline is not matched at one junction end, which may reflect a read error. J is TRBJ2-7 and V is TRBV7-9; 9 nucleotides align to TRBD1. Germline V lookup: CDR1 SEHNR, CDR2 FQNEAQ (reference sequence). The CDR3 contains 14 residues. The CDR3, as DNA: TGTGCCAGCAGCTTTCAACAGGGGGCTGATGAGCGGTACTTC. This translates into CASSFQQGADERYF.

V and J are TRBV28 and TRBJ1-6; D gene uncertain. V was clipped by 7 bases and J by 9 bases, with 19 bases between them. In germline, CDR1 is MDHEN, CDR2 SYDVKM. CDR3 length: 15 amino acids. This chain's CDR3 is CASNPHESAGSPLHF. In DNA form, the CDR3 reads TGTGCCAGCAACCCCCACGAGAGCGCCGGTTCACCCCTCCACTTT.

The chain carries TRBV2 and TRBJ1-5; 11 nucleotides align to TRBD1. Germline V gene lookup returns CDR1 SNHLY and CDR2 FYNNEI. Trimming cost V 4 bases and J 4 bases; bases outside gene matches: 3. CDR3 length: 15 amino acids. The CDR3 protein is CASSGTGGLNQPQHF. The CDR3 nucleotides are TGTGCCAGCAGTGGGACAGGGGGCCTAAATCAGCCCCAGCATTTT.

V and J are TRBV28 and TRBJ2-5, with 7 positions matching TRBD2. CDR1 and CDR2 (germline): MDHEN, SYDVKM. V trimming: 6 bases; J trimming: 11 bases; junction bases outside the gene matches: 18. This CDR3 has 15 amino acids. CDR3 loop: CASSHGTLPSGEQYF. CDR3 nucleotide sequence: TGTGCCAGCAGCCACGGGACGTTGCCGAGCGGGGAGCAGTACTTC.

This chain connects TRBV2 to TRBJ1-2; D might be TRBD1 (6 bases). Trimming removed 2 bases from V and 0 bases from J, with 10 bases in between. Germline CDR1 reads SNHLY; CDR2 reads FYNNEI. The CDR3 totals 15 residues. The CDR3 protein is CASSERDIANYGYTF. As DNA, the CDR3 is TGTGCCAGCAGTGAACGGGACATAGCTAACTATGGCTACACCTTC.

The gene calls are TRBV4-1 and TRBJ2-1; 14 bases align to TRBD2. Trimming cost V 1 base and J 0 bases; bases outside gene matches: 8. The CDR3 loop spans 20 amino acids. CDR1 is MGHRA and CDR2 is YSYEKL in the germline V gene. The CDR3 loop reads CASSQVGLAGGWGSYNEQFF. CDR3 DNA: TGCGCCAGCAGCCAAGTTGGACTAGCGGGGGGTTGGGGCTCCTACAATGAGCAGTTCTTC.